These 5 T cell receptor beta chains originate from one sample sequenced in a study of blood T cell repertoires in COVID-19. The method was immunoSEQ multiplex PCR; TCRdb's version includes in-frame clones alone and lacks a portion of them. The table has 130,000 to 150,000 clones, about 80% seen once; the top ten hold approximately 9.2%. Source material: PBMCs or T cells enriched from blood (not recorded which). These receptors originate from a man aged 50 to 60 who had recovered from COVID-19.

In nucleotides, the CDR3 is TGTGCCAGCAGCCGCGCTACCGGGACTAGCGGGGGGGCTTACGAGCAGTACTTC. Its protein product is CASSRATGTSGGAYEQYF. This chain connects TRBV5-4 to TRBJ2-7; 16 bases line up with TRBD2. Germline V gene lookup returns CDR1 SGHNT and CDR2 YYREEE (reference sequence). V shed 4 bases and J 4 bases; nucleotides not matched to a gene: 11. The CDR3 loop spans 18 amino acids.

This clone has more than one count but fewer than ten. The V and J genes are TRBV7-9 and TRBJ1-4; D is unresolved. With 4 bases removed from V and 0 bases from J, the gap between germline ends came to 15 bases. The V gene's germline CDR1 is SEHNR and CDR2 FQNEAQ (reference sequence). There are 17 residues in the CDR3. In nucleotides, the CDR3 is TGTGCCAGCAGCTCAGACCCCTTTGGAGCAACTAATGAAAAACTGTTTTTT. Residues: CASSSDPFGATNEKLFF.

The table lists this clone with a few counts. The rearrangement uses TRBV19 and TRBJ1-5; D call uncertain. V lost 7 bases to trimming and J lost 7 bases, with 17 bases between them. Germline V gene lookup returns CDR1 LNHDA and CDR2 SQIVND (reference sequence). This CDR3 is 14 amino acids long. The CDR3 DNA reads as TGTGCCAGTACCTCTTGGGCAGCAGAGCAGCCCCAGCATTTT. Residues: CASTSWAAEQPQHF. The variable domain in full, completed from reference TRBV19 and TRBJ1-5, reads DGGITQSPKYLFRKEGQNVTLSCEQNLNHDAMYWYRQDPGQGLRLIYYSQIVNDFQKGDIAEGYSVSREKKESFPLTVTSAQKNPTAFYLCASTSWAAEQPQHFGDGTRLSIL.

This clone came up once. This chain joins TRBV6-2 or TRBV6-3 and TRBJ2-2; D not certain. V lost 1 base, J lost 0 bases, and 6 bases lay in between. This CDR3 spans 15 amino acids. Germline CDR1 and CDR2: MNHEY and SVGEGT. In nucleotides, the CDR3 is TGTGCCAGCAGTTACTATTATCCGAACACCGGGGAGCTGTTTTTT. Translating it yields CASSYYYPNTGELFF.

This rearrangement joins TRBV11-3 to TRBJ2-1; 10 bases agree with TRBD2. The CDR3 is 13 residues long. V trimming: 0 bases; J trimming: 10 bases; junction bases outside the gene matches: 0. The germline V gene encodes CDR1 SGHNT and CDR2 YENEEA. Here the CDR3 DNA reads TGTGCCAGCAGCTTAGATAGCGGGGGGGAGCAGTTCTTC. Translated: CASSLDSGGEQFF.